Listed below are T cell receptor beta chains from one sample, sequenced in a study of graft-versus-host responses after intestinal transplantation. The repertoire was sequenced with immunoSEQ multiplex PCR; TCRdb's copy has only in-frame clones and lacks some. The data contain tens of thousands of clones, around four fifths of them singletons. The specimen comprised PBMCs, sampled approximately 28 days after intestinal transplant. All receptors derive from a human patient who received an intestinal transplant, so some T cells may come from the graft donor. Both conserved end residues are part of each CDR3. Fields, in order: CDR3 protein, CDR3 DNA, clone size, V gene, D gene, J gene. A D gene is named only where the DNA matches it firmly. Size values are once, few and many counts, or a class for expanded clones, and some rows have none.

CDR3aa: CASSLASPSGNTIYF
CDR3nt: TGTGCCAGCAGCTTAGCGTCCCCCTCTGGAAACACCATATATTTT
abundance: once
v_gene: TRBV7-9
d_gene: .
j_gene: TRBJ1-3

CDR3aa: CASSLSPTPPDTQYF
CDR3nt: TGCGCCAGCAGCTTGTCTCCAACTCCGCCAGATACGCAGTATTTT
abundance: .
v_gene: TRBV5-1
d_gene: .
j_gene: TRBJ2-3

CDR3aa: CASGPGITDTQYF
CDR3nt: TGTGCCAGCGGCCCAGGGATCACAGATACGCAGTATTTT
abundance: .
v_gene: TRBV28
d_gene: .
j_gene: TRBJ2-3

CDR3aa: CASSHREGTEAFF
CDR3nt: TGTGCCAGCAGTCACAGGGAGGGCACTGAAGCTTTCTTT
abundance: .
v_gene: TRBV2
d_gene: .
j_gene: TRBJ1-1

CDR3aa: CASSLSLHPRDAYNSPLHF
CDR3nt: TGTGCCAGCAGCTTAAGCTTACATCCCAGGGATGCCTATAATTCACCCCTCCACTTT
abundance: .
v_gene: TRBV7-3
d_gene: .
j_gene: TRBJ1-6

CDR3aa: CASSLGLGPPGELFF
CDR3nt: TGCGCCAGCAGCTTGGGACTAGGCCCTCCCGGGGAGCTGTTTTTT
abundance: .
v_gene: TRBV5-1
d_gene: .
j_gene: TRBJ2-2

CDR3aa: CASSRTGYGYTF
CDR3nt: TGTGCCAGTAGCAGGACGGGCTATGGCTACACCTTC
abundance: .
v_gene: TRBV19
d_gene: .
j_gene: TRBJ1-2

CDR3aa: CASRSQGAYSNQPQHF
CDR3nt: TGTGCCAGCAGGAGTCAGGGGGCATATAGCAATCAGCCCCAGCATTTT
abundance: few
v_gene: TRBV2
d_gene: TRBD1
j_gene: TRBJ1-5

CDR3aa: CASEQYRAGYTF
CDR3nt: TGTGCCAGCGAACAGTACAGGGCTGGCTACACCTTC
abundance: .
v_gene: TRBV7-8
d_gene: .
j_gene: TRBJ1-2

CDR3aa: CASSLDRGQPYEQYF
CDR3nt: TGTGCCAGCAGCTTGGACAGGGGGCAGCCCTACGAGCAGTACTTC
abundance: .
v_gene: TRBV11-2
d_gene: TRBD1
j_gene: TRBJ2-7

CDR3aa: CASSGDSGELFF
CDR3nt: TGTGCCAGCAGCGGGGACTCCGGGGAGCTGTTTTTT
abundance: few
v_gene: TRBV5-4
d_gene: .
j_gene: TRBJ2-2

CDR3aa: CATSSYPWTRRGDTQYF
CDR3nt: TGTGCCACCAGCAGTTATCCTTGGACTAGACGGGGAGATACGCAGTATTTT
abundance: .
v_gene: TRBV15
d_gene: TRBD2
j_gene: TRBJ2-3

CDR3aa: CASSSGYPRTDTQYF
CDR3nt: TGTGCCAGCAGTTCGGGTTACCCTAGGACAGATACGCAGTATTTT
abundance: .
v_gene: TRBV6-5
d_gene: .
j_gene: TRBJ2-3

CDR3aa: CASSVSLTSGRNTGELFF
CDR3nt: TGTGCCAGCAGCGTAAGTCTGACTAGCGGGAGGAACACCGGGGAGCTGTTTTTT
abundance: .
v_gene: TRBV9
d_gene: TRBD2
j_gene: TRBJ2-2

CDR3aa: CAGEGSLHF
CDR3nt: TGTGCCGGGGAGGGGTCCCTCCACTTT
abundance: .
v_gene: TRBV11-3
d_gene: .
j_gene: TRBJ1-6

CDR3aa: CASSDSDTEAFF
CDR3nt: TGCGCCAGCAGTGATTCGGACACTGAAGCTTTCTTT
abundance: .
v_gene: TRBV10-2
d_gene: .
j_gene: TRBJ1-1

CDR3aa: CASSESGTSTDTQYF
CDR3nt: TGTGCCAGCAGTGAAAGCGGCACTAGCACAGATACGCAGTATTTT
abundance: .
v_gene: TRBV6-4
d_gene: .
j_gene: TRBJ2-3

CDR3aa: CASSLALRQEGETQYF
CDR3nt: TGTGCCAGCAGCTTGGCCCTTCGACAGGAGGGGGAGACCCAGTACTTC
abundance: .
v_gene: TRBV5-8
d_gene: .
j_gene: TRBJ2-5

CDR3aa: CASSGTGDRFGNQPQHF
CDR3nt: TGTGCCAGCAGCGGGACAGGGGATAGGTTCGGCAATCAGCCCCAGCATTTT
abundance: .
v_gene: TRBV27
d_gene: TRBD1
j_gene: TRBJ1-5

CDR3aa: CSATRREGYTF
CDR3nt: TGCAGTGCTACTAGGAGGGAAGGCTACACCTTC
abundance: .
v_gene: TRBV20-1
d_gene: .
j_gene: TRBJ1-2

CDR3aa: CASSEGGGGTDTQYF
CDR3nt: TGTGCCAGCAGTGAAGGAGGCGGGGGGACAGATACGCAGTATTTT
abundance: .
v_gene: TRBV2
d_gene: TRBD2
j_gene: TRBJ2-3

CDR3aa: CASSPGQGNGYEQYF
CDR3nt: TGTGCCAGCAGCCCGGGACAGGGGAATGGCTACGAGCAGTACTTC
abundance: .
v_gene: TRBV7-6
d_gene: TRBD1
j_gene: TRBJ2-7

CDR3aa: CAISETGSSYNEQFF
CDR3nt: TGTGCCATCAGTGAGACCGGGAGCTCCTACAATGAGCAGTTCTTC
abundance: .
v_gene: TRBV10-3
d_gene: .
j_gene: TRBJ2-1

CDR3aa: CASSAGTASYNEQFF
CDR3nt: TGTGCCAGCAGTGCCGGGACAGCCTCTTACAATGAGCAGTTCTTC
abundance: once
v_gene: TRBV28
d_gene: TRBD1
j_gene: TRBJ2-1

CDR3aa: CASRIAGAADTQYF
CDR3nt: TGTGCCAGCAGAATAGCGGGAGCGGCAGATACGCAGTATTTT
abundance: .
v_gene: TRBV6-6
d_gene: TRBD2
j_gene: TRBJ2-3

CDR3aa: CASSLPLVYSYNEQFF
CDR3nt: TGTGCCAGCTCACTCCCCTTAGTTTACTCCTACAATGAGCAGTTCTTC
abundance: .
v_gene: TRBV18
d_gene: .
j_gene: TRBJ2-1

CDR3aa: CASSPEGLLAGEETQYF
CDR3nt: TGCGCCAGCAGCCCAGAGGGGTTGCTAGCGGGGGAAGAGACCCAGTACTTC
abundance: .
v_gene: TRBV4-1
d_gene: TRBD2
j_gene: TRBJ2-5

CDR3aa: CASLGTGPNTEAFF
CDR3nt: TGTGCCAGCCTTGGGACAGGGCCGAACACTGAAGCTTTCTTT
abundance: few
v_gene: TRBV21-1
d_gene: .
j_gene: TRBJ1-1

CDR3aa: CASSQQTGVGEQYF
CDR3nt: TGTGCCAGCAGCCAACAAACAGGGGTAGGCGAGCAGTACTTC
abundance: .
v_gene: TRBV4-2
d_gene: TRBD1
j_gene: TRBJ2-7

CDR3aa: CASSSRPIYEQYF
CDR3nt: TGTGCCAGCAGTTCGCGGCCGATCTACGAGCAGTACTTC
abundance: once
v_gene: TRBV27
d_gene: .
j_gene: TRBJ2-7

CDR3aa: CASSDENVLGQSRANVLTF
CDR3nt: TGTGCCAGCAGCGATGAAAATGTATTAGGACAAAGTCGGGCCAACGTCCTGACTTTC
abundance: .
v_gene: TRBV12-1
d_gene: .
j_gene: TRBJ2-6

CDR3aa: CASSPVLRGGAFF
CDR3nt: TGCGCCAGCAGTCCCGTACTCCGGGGTGGAGCTTTCTTT
abundance: .
v_gene: TRBV23-1
d_gene: .
j_gene: TRBJ1-1

CDR3aa: CASSPWGGDTQYF
CDR3nt: TGTGCCAGCAGCCCCTGGGGGGGGGATACGCAGTATTTT
abundance: .
v_gene: TRBV5-4
d_gene: TRBD2
j_gene: TRBJ2-3

CDR3aa: CATSRGKKYQETQYF
CDR3nt: TGTGCCACCAGCAGAGGGAAGAAGTACCAAGAGACCCAGTACTTC
abundance: .
v_gene: TRBV15
d_gene: .
j_gene: TRBJ2-5

CDR3aa: CASSSSSGSYEQYF
CDR3nt: TGTGCCAGCAGCTCCTCTAGCGGATCCTACGAGCAGTACTTC
abundance: few
v_gene: TRBV5-6
d_gene: TRBD2
j_gene: TRBJ2-7

CDR3aa: CASSGASWYF
CDR3nt: TGTGCCAGCAGTGGGGCGAGCTGGTACTTC
abundance: .
v_gene: TRBV6-1
d_gene: .
j_gene: TRBJ2-7

CDR3aa: CASSLVSYPPSYNEQFF
CDR3nt: TGCGCCAGCAGCTTGGTAAGCTACCCCCCCTCCTACAATGAGCAGTTCTTC
abundance: .
v_gene: TRBV5-1
d_gene: .
j_gene: TRBJ2-1

CDR3aa: CASGLGQVNYGYTF
CDR3nt: TGTGCTAGTGGTTTGGGACAGGTTAACTATGGCTACACCTTC
abundance: .
v_gene: TRBV12-5
d_gene: .
j_gene: TRBJ1-2

CDR3aa: CASRNRLGQYF
CDR3nt: TGTGCCAGCAGGAACAGACTCGGGCAGTACTTC
abundance: .
v_gene: TRBV6-1
d_gene: .
j_gene: TRBJ2-7

CDR3aa: CSVSSASSYEQYF
CDR3nt: TGCAGCGTTTCTAGCGCGAGCTCCTACGAGCAGTACTTC
abundance: .
v_gene: TRBV29-1
d_gene: .
j_gene: TRBJ2-7

CDR3aa: CASSGGLAQETQYF
CDR3nt: TGTGCCAGCAGCGGGGGACTGGCACAAGAGACCCAGTACTTC
abundance: .
v_gene: TRBV9
d_gene: .
j_gene: TRBJ2-5

CDR3aa: CASSPLPLTEADTQYF
CDR3nt: TGTGCCAGCAGTCCGCTCCCCTTGACAGAAGCAGATACGCAGTATTTT
abundance: .
v_gene: TRBV27
d_gene: .
j_gene: TRBJ2-3